This T cell receptor beta chain was documented in a study of cytomegalovirus exposure and HLA in healthy donors. V gave up 0 bases and J gave up 6 bases; unmatched junction bases: 9. Germline CDR1 reads SGHNT; CDR2 reads YYREEE (reference sequence). This CDR3 has 17 amino acids. TCRdb's copy holds only in-frame clones and misses some; the assay was immunoSEQ multiplex PCR. This repertoire shows 100,000 to 150,000 clones, 90% to 95% found once; its top ten account for under 1.5%. The TCR comes from a woman younger than 35 in good health and CMV-seronegative. This chain uses TRBV5-4 with TRBJ1-6; 7 bases are shared with TRBD1. The sequencing sample was made of PBMCs. CDR3 amino acids: CASSLDPTGQTNSPLHF. DNA for the CDR3: TGTGCCAGCAGCTTGGACCCAACGGGACAGACTAATTCACCCCTCCACTTT.